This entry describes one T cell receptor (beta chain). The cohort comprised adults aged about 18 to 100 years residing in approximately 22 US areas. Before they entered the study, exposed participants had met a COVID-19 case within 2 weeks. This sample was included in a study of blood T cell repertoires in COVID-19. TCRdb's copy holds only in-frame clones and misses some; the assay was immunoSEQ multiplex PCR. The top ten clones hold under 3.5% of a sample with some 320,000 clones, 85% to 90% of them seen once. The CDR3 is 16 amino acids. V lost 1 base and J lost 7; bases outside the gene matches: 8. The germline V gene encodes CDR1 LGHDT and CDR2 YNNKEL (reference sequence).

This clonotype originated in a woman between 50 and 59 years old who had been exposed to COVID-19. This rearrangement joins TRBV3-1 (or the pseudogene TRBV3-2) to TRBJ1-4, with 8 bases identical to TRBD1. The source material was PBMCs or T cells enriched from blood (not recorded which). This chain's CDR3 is CASSQVTAGGSEKLFF. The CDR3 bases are TGTGCCAGCAGCCAAGTCACGGCAGGGGGCTCTGAAAAACTGTTTTTT.